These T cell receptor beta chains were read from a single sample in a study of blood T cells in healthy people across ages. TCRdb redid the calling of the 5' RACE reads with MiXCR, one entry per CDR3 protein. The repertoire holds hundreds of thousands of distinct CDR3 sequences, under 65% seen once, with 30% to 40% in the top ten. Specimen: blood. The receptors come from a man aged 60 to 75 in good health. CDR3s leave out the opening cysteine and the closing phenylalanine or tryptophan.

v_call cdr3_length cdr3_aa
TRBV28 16 ASSPPFQGRRVAYEQY
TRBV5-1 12 ATRTGTSTDTQY
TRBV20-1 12 SASRTGLQETQY
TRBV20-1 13 SAVGGLAGQETQN
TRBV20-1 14 SASYRGGFSSYEQY
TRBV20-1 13 SANRVPGGQETQY
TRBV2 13 ASSEDRGLGNGYT
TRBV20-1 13 SARDLRTSPYEQY
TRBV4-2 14 ASSQDPGQHYNEQF
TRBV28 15 ASSFPGPLVYNSPLH
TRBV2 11 ASSPSGDEKLF
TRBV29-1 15 SVSLLAGIRSTDTQY
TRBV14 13 ASSLRLAGGNEQF
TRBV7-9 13 ASSLFAGANTEAF
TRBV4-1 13 ASSQEYAGRGEQY
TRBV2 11 ASSLEINSPLH